The source of this TCR beta chain is a study of regulatory and conventional T cells in RAG deficiency. Blood CD4+ CD25-low CD127-high conventional T cells supplied the genomic DNA template. Findings and caveats of the study: RAG-deficient patients showed markedly lower Shannon entropy and higher Simpson indices than control T-cell subsets. Other subsets showed roughly 10-fold reductions, but Treg unique TCR beta sequences fell roughly 93-fold in these patients. Omenn patients showed >85% Treg-Tconv overlap and shorter CDR3 lengths.

About this clone itself: The antigen is undetermined.

V was trimmed by 1 base and J by 2 bases, leaving 19 bases between them. The CDR3 runs to 18 residues. The V gene's germline CDR1 is SGHTA and CDR2 FQGTGA. Some clones are missing from TCRdb's copy, which holds only in-frame ones; the method was immunoSEQ multiplex PCR. Of approximately 22,000 clones detected, 95% to 97% appear once; the ten largest clones hold over 1%. These data are also associated with another study on regulatory T cells. From that study: The PCR used 52 TRBV and 13 TRBJ primers. In patients, unique TRB V-J pairs were restricted and V/J usage skewed, especially in Tregs.

The chain carries TRBV7-3 and TRBJ2-3, with D possibly TRBD2 on 7 matching bases. This TCR was recovered from a human donor in good health. Sample: CD25- CD4+ T cells sorted from blood. CDR3 in DNA: TGTGCCAGCAGCTTAAATTTGGGAGGGGGGCTACACACAGATACGCAGTATTTT. Its translation: CASSLNLGGGLHTDTQYF. The variable domain in full, completed from reference TRBV7-3 and TRBJ2-3, reads GAGVSQTPSNKVTEKGKYVELRCDPISGHTALYWYRQSLGQGPEFLIYFQGTGAADDSGLPNDRFFAVRPEGSVSTLKIQRTERGDSAVYLCASSLNLGGGLHTDTQYFGPGTRLTVL.